This T cell receptor (beta chain) originates from a study of blood T cell repertoires in COVID-19. Turning to the study itself: T cells, B-cell-depleted T cells, or PBMCs supplied cDNA or gDNA.

CDR3 length: 14 residues. J gave up 14 bases and V 4 bases, and 6 bases lay outside the gene matches. CDR1 and CDR2 (germline): SNHLY, FYNNEI. Authors' processing steps: Amplification with reference gene primers provided the estimates of nucleated cell counts. Only in-frame clones appear in the TCRdb table, and some are missing; sequencing was by immunoSEQ multiplex PCR. V, J and clone size reflect that table, while D and trimming were determined from the DNA. Of some 180,000 clones in the sample, about four fifths are singletons; the top ten hold about 1.9%. V usage is TRBV2 and J usage is TRBJ2-1, with 15 bases aligning to TRBD2. This receptor was identified in a woman of 80 years or more with acute or convalescent COVID-19. Sequenced sample: peripheral blood. The CDR3 is CASSAGTSGRIEFF. The CDR3 bases are TGTGCCAGCAGTGCCGGGACTAGCGGGAGGATAGAGTTCTTC.